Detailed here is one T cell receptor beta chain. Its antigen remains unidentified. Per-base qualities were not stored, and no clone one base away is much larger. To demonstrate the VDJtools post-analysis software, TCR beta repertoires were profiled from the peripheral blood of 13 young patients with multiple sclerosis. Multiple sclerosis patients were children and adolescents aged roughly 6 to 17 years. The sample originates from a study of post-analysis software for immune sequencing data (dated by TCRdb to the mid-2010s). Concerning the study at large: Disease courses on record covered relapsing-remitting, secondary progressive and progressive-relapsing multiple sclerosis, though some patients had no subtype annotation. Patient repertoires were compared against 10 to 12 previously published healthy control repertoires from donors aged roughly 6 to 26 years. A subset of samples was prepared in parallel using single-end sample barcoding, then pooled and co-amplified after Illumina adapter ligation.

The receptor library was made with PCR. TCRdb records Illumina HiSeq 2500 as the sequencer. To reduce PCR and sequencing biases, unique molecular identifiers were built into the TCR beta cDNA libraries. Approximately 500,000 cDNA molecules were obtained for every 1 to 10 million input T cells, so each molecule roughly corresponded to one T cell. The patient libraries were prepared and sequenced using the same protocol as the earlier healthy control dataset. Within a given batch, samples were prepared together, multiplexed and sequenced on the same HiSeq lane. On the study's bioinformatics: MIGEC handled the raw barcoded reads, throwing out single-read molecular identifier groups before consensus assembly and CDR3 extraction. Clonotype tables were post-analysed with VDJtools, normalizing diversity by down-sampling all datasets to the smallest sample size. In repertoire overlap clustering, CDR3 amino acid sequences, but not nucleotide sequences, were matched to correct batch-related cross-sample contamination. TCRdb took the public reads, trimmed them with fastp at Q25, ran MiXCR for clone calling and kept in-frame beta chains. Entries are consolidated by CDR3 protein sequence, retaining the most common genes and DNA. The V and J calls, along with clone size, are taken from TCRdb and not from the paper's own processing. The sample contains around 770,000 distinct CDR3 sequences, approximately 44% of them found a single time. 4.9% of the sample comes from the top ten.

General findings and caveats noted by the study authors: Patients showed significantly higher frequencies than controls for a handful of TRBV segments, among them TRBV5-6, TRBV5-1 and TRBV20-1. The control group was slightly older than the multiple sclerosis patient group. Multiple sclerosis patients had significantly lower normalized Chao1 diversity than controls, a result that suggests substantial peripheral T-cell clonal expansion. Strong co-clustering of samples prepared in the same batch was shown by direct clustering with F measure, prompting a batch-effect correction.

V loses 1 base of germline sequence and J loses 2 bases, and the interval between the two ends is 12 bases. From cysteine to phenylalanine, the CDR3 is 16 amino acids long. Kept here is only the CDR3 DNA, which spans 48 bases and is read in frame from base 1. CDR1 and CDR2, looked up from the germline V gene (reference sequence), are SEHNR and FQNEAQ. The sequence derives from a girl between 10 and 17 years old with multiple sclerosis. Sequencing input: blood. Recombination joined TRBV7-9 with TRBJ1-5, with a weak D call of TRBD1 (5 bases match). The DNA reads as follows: TGTGCCAGCAGCTTAGACATAGTGGGGGGCAATCAGCCCCAGCATTTT. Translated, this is CASSLDIVGGNQPQHF.